These 8 T cell receptor beta chains share one sample of origin, sequenced in a study of Graves' ophthalmopathy and Graves' hyperthyroidism. As the template, RNA transcripts were used to amplify TCR beta CDR3 regions. First-round RT-PCR with HTBI primers preceded a second-round multiplex PCR. TCRdb fed the multiplex PCR reads into MiXCR, producing one record per CDR3 protein. The sample includes roughly 500,000 distinct CDR3 sequences, around 15% seen only once; the top ten take 8% to 10%. Source material: blood. These receptors were collected from a woman in her 30s with Graves' ophthalmopathy.

The chain couples TRBV13 to TRBJ2-5, with TRBD1 matching 8 bases. V dropped 5 bases and J dropped 3; count of bases not matched to a gene: 5. The CDR3 is 14 amino acids. Per the germline V gene, CDR1 is PRHDT and CDR2 is FYEKMQ (reference sequence). This CDR3 reads CASSGDRKEETQYF. The CDR3, as DNA: TGTGCCAGCAGCGGGGACAGGAAAGAAGAGACCCAGTACTTC.

This clonotype was counted many times. This chain connects TRBV5-1 to TRBJ2-7, with D tentatively TRBD2 (6 bases). CDR1 is SGHRS, CDR2 YFSETQ, per germline. V was cut by 2 bases and J by 5 bases, with 8 bases left in between. This CDR3 has 12 amino acids. This CDR3 is CASSFGEDEQYF. The CDR3, as DNA: TGCGCCAGCAGCTTTGGGGAGGACGAGCAGTACTTC.

In this sample, this clonotype turned up a few times. This chain links TRBV14 with TRBJ1-1; D not certain. This CDR3 is 14 amino acids long. V lost 2 bases, J lost 0 bases, and 7 bases lay in between. Per the germline V gene, CDR1 is SGHDN and CDR2 is FVKESK. CDR3 region: CASSQRRMNTEAFF. CDR3 DNA sequence: TGTGCCAGCAGCCAACGGAGAATGAACACTGAAGCTTTCTTT.

V gene TRBV27 combines with J gene TRBJ2-7; a possible D gene is TRBD2 (5 bases). V lost 6 bases, J lost 2 bases, and 11 bases lay in between. Germline V gene sequence: CDR1 MNHEY, CDR2 SMNVEV (reference sequence). The CDR3 sequence is 13 residues long. CDR3 in DNA: TGTGCCAGCAGCCGAAGCGGACCCTACGAGCAGTACTTC. It specifies CASSRSGPYEQYF.

This clonotype was picked up many times. The chain combines TRBV6-1 with TRBJ2-4; possible D gene TRBD2, 6 bases. Trimming stripped 6 bases from V and 0 bases from J, with 18 bases between. Germline V lookup: CDR1 MNHNS, CDR2 SASEGT. This CDR3 is 17 amino acids long. CDR3 sequence reads: CASRTPWPGLAKNIQYF. The DNA of the CDR3 is TGTGCCAGCAGAACCCCCTGGCCGGGACTAGCCAAAAACATTCAGTACTTC.

This clonotype was seen ten or more times. The DNA of the CDR3 is TGTGCCAGCAGCTTAGCTACGGGACAGGGAAACATTCAGTACTTC. Protein product: CASSLATGQGNIQYF. V and J are TRBV7-6 and TRBJ2-4; 9 bases fit TRBD1. Germline V gene sequence: CDR1 SGHVS, CDR2 FNYEAQ. The length of the CDR3 is 15 residues. Trimming took 0 bases from V and 6 from J; bases not matched to a gene: 3.

This clonotype was observed at least ten times. The V and J genes are TRBV6-1 and TRBJ2-7, with 9 bases identical to TRBD2. Germline V gene lookup returns CDR1 MNHNS and CDR2 SASEGT. The CDR3 loop spans 14 amino acids. With 6 bases clipped from V and 12 bases from J, the junction kept 15 bases outside the gene matches. Here the CDR3 DNA reads TGTGCCAGCAGCCACGGGACTAGCATGTACGGAACGTACTTC. Translating it yields CASSHGTSMYGTYF.

This clonotype showed up many times. The chain couples TRBV30 to TRBJ1-2; 8 nucleotides align to TRBD1. V was pared by 1 base and J by 6 bases, with 4 bases of the junction left unmatched. The V gene's germline CDR1 is GTSNPN and CDR2 SVGIG (reference sequence). This CDR3 contains 13 residues. CDR3 in amino acids: CAWSGDRIHGYTF. The CDR3 DNA reads TGTGCCTGGAGTGGGGACAGGATCCATGGCTACACCTTC.